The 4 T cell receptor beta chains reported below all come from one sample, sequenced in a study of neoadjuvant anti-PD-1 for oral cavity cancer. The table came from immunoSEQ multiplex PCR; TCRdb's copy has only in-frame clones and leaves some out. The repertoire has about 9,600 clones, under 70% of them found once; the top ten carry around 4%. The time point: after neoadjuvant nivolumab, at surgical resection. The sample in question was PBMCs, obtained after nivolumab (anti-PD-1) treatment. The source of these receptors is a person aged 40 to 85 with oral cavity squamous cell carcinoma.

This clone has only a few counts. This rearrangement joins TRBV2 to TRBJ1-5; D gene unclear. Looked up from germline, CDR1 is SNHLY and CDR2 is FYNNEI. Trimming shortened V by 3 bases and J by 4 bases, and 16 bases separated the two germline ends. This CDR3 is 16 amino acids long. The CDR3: CASSDSGSIFNQPQHF. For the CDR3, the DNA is TGTGCCAGCAGTGACTCGGGCAGTATCTTTAATCAGCCCCAGCATTTT.

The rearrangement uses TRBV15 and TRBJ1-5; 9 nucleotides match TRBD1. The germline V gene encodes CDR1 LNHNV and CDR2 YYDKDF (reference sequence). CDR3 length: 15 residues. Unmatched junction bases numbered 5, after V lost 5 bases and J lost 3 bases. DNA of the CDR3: TGTGCCACCAGCTTGGACAGGGGAGTCAATCAGCCCCAGCATTTT. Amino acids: CATSLDRGVNQPQHF.

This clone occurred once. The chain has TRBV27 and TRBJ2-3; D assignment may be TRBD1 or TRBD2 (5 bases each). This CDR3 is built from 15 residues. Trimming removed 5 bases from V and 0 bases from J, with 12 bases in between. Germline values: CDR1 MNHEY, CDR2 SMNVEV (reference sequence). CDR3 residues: CASSGTRASTDTQYF. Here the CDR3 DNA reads TGTGCCAGCAGTGGGACCCGAGCTAGCACAGATACGCAGTATTTT.

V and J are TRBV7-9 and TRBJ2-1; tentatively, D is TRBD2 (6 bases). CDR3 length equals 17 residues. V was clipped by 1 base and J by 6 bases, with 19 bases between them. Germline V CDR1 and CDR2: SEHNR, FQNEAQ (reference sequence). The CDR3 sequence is CASSLGGNTRGFNEQFF. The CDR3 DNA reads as TGTGCCAGCAGCTTAGGGGGGAACACCCGGGGGTTCAATGAGCAGTTCTTC. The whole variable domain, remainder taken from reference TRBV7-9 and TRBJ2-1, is DTGVSQNPRHKITKRGQNVTFRCDPISEHNRLYWYRQTLGQGPEFLTYFQNEAQLEKSRLLSDRFSAERPKGSFSTLEIQRTEQGDSAMYLCASSLGGNTRGFNEQFFGPGTRLTVL.